This TCR beta chain was documented in a study of neurological immune-mediated disorders. PBMCs stored at -80 C, numbering 2 million, were the origin of the unsorted libraries. Trimming took off 4 bases at V and 2 bases at J, with 6 bases between the two ends. The length of the CDR3 is 13 residues. Germline V gives CDR1 KGHDR, CDR2 SFDVKD. This clonotype was counted ten times or more. What it binds is not known. Synthesis of cDNA used 5'RACE (with 10-nucleotide random UMIs). Every sequencing run produced over 190 million TCR-beta sequences, and the sequences from any one run covered 15-18 subjects. TCRdb reprocessed the 5' RACE reads with MiXCR, giving one entry per CDR3 protein. The sample shows some 48,000 distinct CDR3 sequences, around a tenth of them seen only once. Study outcomes and limitations: No expanded-clone CDR3 amino acid sequence recurred across subjects, suggesting private TCR-beta repertoires.

The source is a woman in her thirties or forties with HTLV-1-associated myelopathy (HAM/TSP). The sequencing sample was made of PBMCs. The chain has TRBV24-1 and TRBJ2-3; D remains ambiguous. The CDR3 here is CATSEWYTDTQYF. The CDR3 DNA sequence: TGTGCCACCAGTGAGTGGTACACAGATACGCAGTATTTT.